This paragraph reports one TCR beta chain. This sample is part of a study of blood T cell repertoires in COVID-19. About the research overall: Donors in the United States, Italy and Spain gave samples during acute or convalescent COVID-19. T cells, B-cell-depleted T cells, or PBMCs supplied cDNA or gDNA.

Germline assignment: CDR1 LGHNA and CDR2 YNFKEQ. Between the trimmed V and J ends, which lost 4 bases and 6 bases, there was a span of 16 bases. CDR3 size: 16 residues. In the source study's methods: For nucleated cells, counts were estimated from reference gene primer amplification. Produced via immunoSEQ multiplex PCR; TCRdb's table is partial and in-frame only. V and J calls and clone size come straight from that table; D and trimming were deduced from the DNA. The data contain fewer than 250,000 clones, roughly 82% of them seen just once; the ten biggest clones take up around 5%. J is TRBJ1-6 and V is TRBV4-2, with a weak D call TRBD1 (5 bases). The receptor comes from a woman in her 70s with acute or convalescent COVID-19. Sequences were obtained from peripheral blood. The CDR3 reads CASSRQVRQGNSPLHF. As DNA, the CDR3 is TGTGCCAGCAGCCGGCAGGTGCGGCAGGGTAATTCACCCCTCCACTTT.